The rows below give T cell receptor beta chains drawn from one sample of a study of blood T cell repertoires in COVID-19. Data came from immunoSEQ multiplex PCR; TCRdb stores just in-frame clones and leaves some out. The repertoire consists of approximately 70,000 clones, with 80% occurring once and the leading ten covering about 18%. Input material: peripheral blood. These receptors came from a man between 65 and 85 years old who had recovered from COVID-19. Each CDR3 is given with its conserved first and last residue. Fields, in order: J gene, V gene, clone size, D gene, CDR3 protein, CDR3 DNA. D genes are given only for firm matches. Clone size, where shown, is once, few, many, or a class for clones that have expanded.

J gene: TRBJ1-2; V gene: TRBV28; clone size: -; D gene: TRBD1; CDR3 protein: CASWTGGAGTYGYTF; CDR3 DNA: TGTGCCAGCTGGACAGGGGGCGCGGGTACCTATGGCTACACCTTC
J gene: TRBJ1-3; V gene: TRBV4-2; clone size: -; D gene: -; CDR3 protein: CASSQEGGGSSGNTIYF; CDR3 DNA: TGTGCCAGCAGCCAAGAGGGGGGGGGCAGCTCTGGAAACACCATATATTTT
J gene: TRBJ1-4; V gene: TRBV4-1; clone size: once; D gene: -; CDR3 protein: CASSQAEGGDTGKLFF; CDR3 DNA: TGCGCCAGCAGCCAGGCTGAAGGGGGTGATACCGGAAAACTGTTTTTT
J gene: TRBJ2-1; V gene: TRBV9; clone size: few; D gene: TRBD2; CDR3 protein: CASSVGSSGDHYNEQFF; CDR3 DNA: TGTGCCAGCAGCGTAGGTTCGAGCGGGGACCACTACAATGAGCAGTTCTTC
J gene: TRBJ2-7; V gene: TRBV2; clone size: -; D gene: -; CDR3 protein: CASTPLGRYEQYF; CDR3 DNA: TGTGCCAGCACCCCCCTGGGCCGTTACGAGCAGTACTTC
J gene: TRBJ2-5; V gene: TRBV27; clone size: -; D gene: TRBD1; CDR3 protein: CASGTGGETQYF; CDR3 DNA: TGTGCCAGCGGGACAGGGGGGGAGACCCAGTACTTC
J gene: TRBJ1-1; V gene: TRBV5-1; clone size: -; D gene: -; CDR3 protein: CASSITGGGGNTEAFF; CDR3 DNA: TGCGCCAGCAGCATAACCGGGGGCGGGGGTAACACTGAAGCTTTCTTT
J gene: TRBJ2-1; V gene: TRBV5-1; clone size: -; D gene: -; CDR3 protein: CASSLTDSLGYNEQFF; CDR3 DNA: TGCGCCAGCAGCCTAACAGACAGTCTCGGCTACAATGAGCAGTTCTTC
J gene: TRBJ2-7; V gene: TRBV5-1; clone size: few; D gene: TRBD2; CDR3 protein: CASSLELAGDLRSYEQYF; CDR3 DNA: TGCGCCAGCAGCTTGGAACTAGCGGGAGACCTAAGATCCTACGAGCAGTACTTC
J gene: TRBJ2-3; V gene: TRBV11-3; clone size: -; D gene: TRBD2; CDR3 protein: CASSSPRTSGSFWLGDTQYF; CDR3 DNA: TGTGCCAGCAGCTCACCCAGGACTAGCGGGAGTTTTTGGTTGGGAGATACGCAGTATTTT
J gene: TRBJ2-6; V gene: TRBV28; clone size: -; D gene: TRBD2; CDR3 protein: CASSSNGASGRVTSGANVLTF; CDR3 DNA: TGTGCCAGCAGTTCTAACGGGGCTAGCGGCAGGGTCACCTCTGGGGCCAACGTCCTGACTTTC
J gene: TRBJ1-5; V gene: TRBV10-3; clone size: -; D gene: -; CDR3 protein: CAISEGPGYQPQHF; CDR3 DNA: TGTGCCATCAGTGAGGGCCCAGGGTATCAGCCCCAGCATTTT
J gene: TRBJ1-1; V gene: TRBV29-1; clone size: -; D gene: -; CDR3 protein: CSVGGLGRGEAFF; CDR3 DNA: TGCAGCGTTGGGGGTCTGGGGCGCGGTGAAGCTTTCTTT
J gene: TRBJ1-2; V gene: TRBV18; clone size: -; D gene: -; CDR3 protein: CASSPWTAAVPGGYTF; CDR3 DNA: TGTGCCAGCTCACCCTGGACAGCCGCTGTCCCTGGGGGCTACACCTTC